The 6 T cell receptor beta chains below all came from one sample that was sequenced in a study of OX40 agonist ivuxolimab in advanced cancers. Method: immunoSEQ multiplex PCR; TCRdb's copy keeps in-frame clones and lacks some. The sample shows some 150,000 clones, around nine tenths of them seen only once. Specimen: CD4+ or CD8+ T cells sorted from blood, collected in a trial of the OX40 agonist ivuxolimab. The receptors shown here come from an adult with an advanced solid tumor such as melanoma, head and neck, liver or kidney cancer.

This chain joins TRBV2 and TRBJ1-5, with 10 bases identical to TRBD1. Per the germline V gene, CDR1 is SNHLY and CDR2 is FYNNEI. V lost 7 bases to trimming and J lost 3 bases; unmatched junction nucleotides: 12. This CDR3 has 17 amino acids. The CDR3: CASTLESGTGANQPQHF. The CDR3 coding sequence is TGTGCCAGCACTCTCGAGTCCGGGACAGGGGCCAATCAGCCCCAGCATTTT.

The V and J genes are TRBV5-1 and TRBJ2-7; unclear D gene. Trimming left V 4 bases short and J 0 bases short, with 5 bases between. This CDR3 region has 12 residues. CDR1 and CDR2 from the germline V gene are SGHRS and YFSETQ. This CDR3 is CASSADSYEQYF. The DNA of the CDR3 is TGCGCCAGCAGCGCTGACTCCTACGAGCAGTACTTC. Full variable domain (rest looked up from reference TRBV5-1 and TRBJ2-7): KAGVTQTPRYLIKTRGQQVTLSCSPISGHRSVSWYQQTPGQGLQFLFEYFSETQRNKGNFPGRFSGRQFSNSRSEMNVSTLELGDSALYLCASSADSYEQYFGPGTRLTVT.

The genes are TRBV27 and TRBJ2-7, with D possibly matching TRBD1 (9 bases). The V end was cut by 5 bases, the J end by 1 base, with 24 bases between. The germline V gene has CDR1 MNHEY and CDR2 SMNVEV (reference sequence). This CDR3 has 18 residues. CDR3 nucleotides: TGTGCCAGCAGTCCCCGTCTGACAGGGGGGACTAGATCCTACGAGCAGTACTTC. Translating gives CASSPRLTGGTRSYEQYF.

A word on this clone: The sample holds other DNA sequences that translate to the same CDR3. This chain connects TRBV9 to TRBJ2-2; D might be TRBD1 (5 bases). The V end lost 2 bases, the J end lost 5 bases, and 7 bases lay between the germline ends. Germline V lookup: CDR1 SGDLS, CDR2 YYNGEE. This CDR3 region has 13 residues. CDR3 sequence: CASSVSGTGELFF. DNA of the CDR3: TGTGCCAGCAGCGTTTCAGGGACCGGGGAGCTGTTTTTT.

The genes are TRBV28 and TRBJ2-7; 10 bases are a match to TRBD1. The germline V gene encodes CDR1 MDHEN and CDR2 SYDVKM. With 6 bases clipped from V and 6 bases from J, the junction kept 11 bases outside the gene matches. CDR3 length: 15 residues. The CDR3 reads CASRPLTGGAGEQYF. In DNA form, the CDR3 reads TGTGCCAGCAGACCTTTGACAGGGGGCGCGGGCGAGCAGTACTTC. Filled out from reference TRBV28 and TRBJ2-7, the complete variable domain reads DVKVTQSSRYLVKRTGEKVFLECVQDMDHENMFWYRQDPGLGLRLIYFSYDVKMKEKGDIPEGYSVSREKKERFSLILESASTNQTSMYLCASRPLTGGAGEQYFGPGTRLTVT.

The V call is TRBV2, the J call TRBJ1-2; 12 nucleotides align to TRBD1. The V gene's germline CDR1 is SNHLY and CDR2 FYNNEI. The CDR3 spans 13 residues. The V and J ends lost 7 bases and 7 bases, in that order; junction bases with no gene match: 4. This CDR3 reads CASTGTGGFGYTF. CDR3 in DNA: TGTGCCAGCACCGGGACAGGGGGCTTTGGCTACACCTTC.